The present entry profiles one T cell receptor (beta chain) with its context. This record comes from a study of blood T cells in healthy people across ages. The CDR3 contains 13 residues. Germline V gene lookup returns CDR1 ENHRY and CDR2 SYGVKD. Through a sample-barcoded 5' primer and a J-beta primer mix, a second PCR was run for roughly 6 to 12 cycles. MiXCR, applied by TCRdb to the 5' RACE reads, yields one record per CDR3 protein. The sample has around 800,000 distinct CDR3 sequences, roughly 24% seen once. Separately, the same data were catalogued under a study of T cells of mothers and their children.

The material sequenced was blood. V is TRBV10-3 and J is TRBJ2-5; tentatively, D is TRBD1 (6 bases). Gene TRBJ2-1 matches the end of the DNA better, so the J call may be wrong. The TCR comes from a boy between 10 and 17 years old in good health. CDR3 DNA sequence: TGTGCCATCAGTGAGAACAGGGTCGATGAGCAGTTCTTC. This gives the protein CAISENRVDEQFF.